The 32 T cell receptor beta chains below all came from one sample that was sequenced in a study of CD8+CD57+ T cells in acquired aplastic anemia (dated by TCRdb to about 2018). The listed sequencing device is Illumina HiSeq 2000. Genomic DNA was used as template for profiling of TCR beta VDJ combinations and CDR3 sequences. The public reads were reprocessed in TCRdb via fastp at Q25 and MiXCR, keeping in-frame beta chains. One record per CDR3 amino acid sequence lists the most common genes and DNA. The table for this sample lists 150,000 to 200,000 distinct CDR3 sequences; about 64% of them were counted only once. The ten largest clonotypes hold 46% of the sample. The sample comprised sorted CD4+, CD8+, or CD8+CD57+ T cells (not recorded which) from PBMCs. The receptors were gathered from a human donor with severe aplastic anemia or a healthy control (not recorded which).

The V and J genes are TRBV5-1 and TRBJ2-3, with D hard to call. Trimming removed 2 bases from V and 1 base from J, with 5 bases in between. CDR1 and CDR2 from the germline V gene are SGHRS and YFSETQ. The CDR3 is 13 residues long. The CDR3 nucleotides are TGCGCCAGCAGCTTCCTACGCACAGATACGCAGTATTTT. This encodes CASSFLRTDTQYF.

This clonotype was counted at least ten times. The V call is TRBV7-8, the J call TRBJ2-6, with TRBD1 matching over 7 bases. This CDR3 is built from 20 residues. Per germline, CDR1 SGHVS and CDR2 FQNEAQ. The J segment lost 0 bases and the V segment lost 4 bases, leaving 15 bases of the junction unmatched. In nucleotides, the CDR3 is TGTGCCAGCAGCTCAGCCTTACCGGGACAGAGCTTCTCTGGGGCCAACGTCCTGACTTTC. Encoded protein: CASSSALPGQSFSGANVLTF.

The chain recombines TRBV9 with TRBJ1-1; unclear D gene. Trimming removed 4 bases from V and 1 base from J, with 11 bases in between. This CDR3 contains 14 residues. Germline lookup yields CDR1 SGDLS and CDR2 YYNGEE. As DNA, the CDR3 is TGTGCCAGCAGCCCGGACGGGGAGAACACTGAAGCTTTCTTT. Protein sequence: CASSPDGENTEAFF.

In this sample, this clonotype turned up many times. This chain links TRBV6-5 with TRBJ2-5; D is perhaps TRBD1 or TRBD2 (6 bases each). V was cut by 1 base and J by 3 bases, with 12 bases left in between. This CDR3 has 15 amino acids. Germline CDR1 reads MNHEY; CDR2 reads SVGAGI. The CDR3 bases are TGTGCCAGCAGTTACTTGGGGGGCCAAGAAGAGACCCAGTACTTC. It translates to CASSYLGGQEETQYF.

This clonotype was seen repeatedly, ten times or more. CDR3: CASSLDLGGTKNIQYF. Here the CDR3 DNA reads TGTGCCAGCAGCTTGGACCTGGGCGGGACCAAAAACATTCAGTACTTC. The V and J genes are TRBV7-2 and TRBJ2-4; maybe TRBD2 (6 bases). V was shortened by 3 bases and J by 2 bases, with 14 bases between the two germline ends. This CDR3 is built from 16 residues. Germline lookup yields CDR1 SGHTA and CDR2 FQGNSA.

Comment on this clonotype: The junction departs from the called germline gene at one end, perhaps through a read error. V and J are TRBV5-4 and TRBJ2-7; 7 bases agree with TRBD1. CDR1 is SGHNT and CDR2 is YYREEE in the germline V gene (reference sequence). The CDR3 loop spans 14 amino acids. CDR3 DNA: TGTGCCAGCAGCTCCTACAGGGGAGCCTGCGAGCGGTACTTC. Translation gives CASSSYRGACERYF.

This rearrangement joins TRBV24-1 to TRBJ1-5; no firm D call. The germline V gene has CDR1 KGHDR and CDR2 SFDVKD. The V end was cut by 5 bases, the J end by 3 bases, with 7 bases between. The CDR3 has 13 residues. The CDR3 DNA reads TGTGCCACCAGTGGAGGCCCCAATCAGCCCCAGCATTTT. It yields the protein CATSGGPNQPQHF.

As concerns this clonotype: The junction departs from the called germline gene at one end, perhaps through a read error. The chain is built from TRBV10-3 and TRBJ2-1; 8 bases match TRBD1. This CDR3 is 16 amino acids long. CDR1 is ENHRY, CDR2 SYGVKD, per germline. The CDR3 is CASSLFSGQVLYEQFF. In DNA, the CDR3 is TGTGCCAGCAGTTTATTTTCGGGACAGGTGCTTTATGAGCAGTTCTTC.

The V gene is TRBV24-1, the J gene TRBJ2-1, with TRBD2 matching over 12 bases. V gave up 3 bases and J gave up 6 bases; unmatched junction bases: 5. Germline V gives CDR1 KGHDR, CDR2 SFDVKD. The CDR3 length is 16 residues. CDR3 region: CATSDNLAGGLNEQFF. In nucleotides, the CDR3 is TGTGCCACCAGTGATAACCTAGCGGGAGGGCTCAATGAGCAGTTCTTC.

The chain has TRBV12-3 or TRBV12-4 and TRBJ1-1, with no clear D. V was trimmed by 5 bases and J by 1 base, leaving 8 bases between them. The CDR3 spans 13 residues. CDR3 bases: TGTGCCAGCAGTGGCACCCGGAACACTGAAGCTTTCTTT. Its protein product is CASSGTRNTEAFF.

CDR3 DNA sequence: TGCGCCAGCAGCCGCGGGGGGGTTGTTAAGGACGGAAACACCATATATTTT. Protein product: CASSRGGVVKDGNTIYF. The rearrangement links TRBV4-1 to TRBJ1-3, with D possibly being TRBD1 (5 bases). Germline CDR1 is MGHRA and CDR2 is YSYEKL. CDR3 length: 17 amino acids. The germline V and J ends were trimmed by 4 bases and 4 bases, with 20 bases remaining between them.

The chain recombines TRBV9 with TRBJ2-5; perhaps D is TRBD1 or TRBD2 (5 bases each). Germline V gene lookup returns CDR1 SGDLS and CDR2 YYNGEE. CDR3 length: 16 residues. Trimming stripped 2 bases from V and 0 bases from J, with 14 bases between. Here the CDR3 reads CASSVGVGKYQETQYF. The CDR3 bases are TGTGCCAGCAGCGTGGGGGTTGGGAAGTACCAAGAGACCCAGTACTTC. The complete variable domain, with remaining parts taken from reference TRBV9 and TRBJ2-5, reads DSGVTQTPKHLITATGQRVTLRCSPRSGDLSVYWYQQSLDQGLQFLIQYYNGEERAKGNILERFSAQQFPDLHSELNLSSLELGDSALYFCASSVGVGKYQETQYFGPGTRLLVL.

The CDR3 here is CASSGGGSTDTQYF. The DNA of the CDR3 is TGTGCCAGCAGCGGAGGCGGGAGCACAGATACGCAGTATTTT. The chain joins TRBV7-8 to TRBJ2-3, with D possibly TRBD2 on 5 matching bases. The CDR3 spans 14 residues. With 5 bases removed from V and 0 bases from J, the gap between germline ends came to 9 bases. Germline V gene sequence: CDR1 SGHVS, CDR2 FQNEAQ.

The J gene is TRBJ2-1, the V gene TRBV29-1; a weak D match, TRBD1 (6 bases). Trimming stripped 6 bases from V and 4 bases from J, with 16 bases between. The length of the CDR3 is 14 residues. The germline gives CDR1 SQVTM, CDR2 ANQGSEA. The CDR3 loop is CSVAPGDTYNEQFF. The CDR3 DNA reads TGCAGCGTAGCGCCCGGGGACACTTACAATGAGCAGTTCTTC.

This clonotype has just one count. The V gene is TRBV7-2, the J gene TRBJ2-5, with TRBD2 matching over 7 bases. CDR1 is SGHTA and CDR2 is FQGNSA in the germline V gene. Trimming cost V 5 bases and J 5 bases; bases outside gene matches: 8. This CDR3 region has 14 residues. The CDR3 sequence: CASSPARGGETQYF. In nucleotides, the CDR3 is TGTGCCAGCAGCCCAGCGCGGGGAGGGGAGACCCAGTACTTC.

The chain employs TRBV24-1 and TRBJ2-2, with a possible D match to TRBD2 (6 bases). This CDR3 contains 17 residues. V gave up 1 base and J gave up 2 bases, with 13 bases separating them. Germline CDR1 reads KGHDR; CDR2 reads SFDVKD. CDR3 in DNA: TGTGCCACCAGTGATTTCCGGCCGGGAGTTAACACCGGGGAGCTGTTTTTT. Translated, it gives CATSDFRPGVNTGELFF.

The gene calls are TRBV7-3 and TRBJ1-1; TRBD1 aligns across 9 bases. CDR1 SGHTA and CDR2 FQGTGA come from the germline V gene. Trimming cost V 5 bases and J 1 base; bases outside gene matches: 2. The CDR3 is 14 residues long. This CDR3 reads CASSQQGANTEAFF. CDR3 DNA: TGTGCCAGCAGCCAACAGGGGGCGAACACTGAAGCTTTCTTT.

V usage is TRBV29-1 and J usage is TRBJ2-7; TRBD2 might be the D (5 bases). CDR1 and CDR2 (germline): SQVTM, ANQGSEA. V was pared by 5 bases and J by 0 bases, with 8 bases between. The CDR3 spans 12 residues. The CDR3 region has the DNA TGCAGCGTTCAAGGGAGCTCCTACGAGCAGTACTTC. Its translation: CSVQGSSYEQYF.

The chain combines TRBV2 with TRBJ1-1; 8 bases line up with TRBD1. The trim removed 2 bases at V and 0 bases at J, leaving 2 bases unmatched. The germline V gene has CDR1 SNHLY and CDR2 FYNNEI. The CDR3 covers 15 residues. CDR3 amino acids: CASSEPQGVNTEAFF. The CDR3 DNA reads as TGTGCCAGCAGTGAACCACAGGGGGTGAACACTGAAGCTTTCTTT.

This clonotype has a handful of counts. This rearrangement joins TRBV12-3 or TRBV12-4 to TRBJ2-7; D remains unclear. V was pared by 6 bases and J by 4 bases, with 16 bases between. The CDR3 covers 14 residues. Written as DNA, the CDR3 is TGTGCCAGCAGCCCTGGTGATATGCGATACGAGCAGTACTTC. Translation: CASSPGDMRYEQYF.

The rearrangement uses TRBV7-9 and TRBJ1-2, with 7 bases aligning to TRBD1. The J segment lost 3 bases and the V segment lost 0 bases, leaving 4 bases of the junction unmatched. The V gene's germline CDR1 is SEHNR and CDR2 FQNEAQ (reference sequence). This CDR3 has 15 residues. DNA for the CDR3: TGTGCCAGCAGCTTAGCCGAAGGGGGCGACTATGGCTACACCTTC. It encodes CASSLAEGGDYGYTF.

Only a few counts were recorded for this clonotype. This may be a read error: a much more frequent sequence differs by one nucleotide. The genes are TRBV5-6 and TRBJ1-5; no definite D call. The V gene's germline CDR1 is SGHDT and CDR2 YYEEEE. The CDR3 has 10 residues. DNA of the CDR3: TGTGCCAGCAGACCTCAGCCCCGGCATTTT. It yields the protein CASRPQPRHF.

This chain connects TRBV25-1 to TRBJ1-6; D not certain. The V gene's germline CDR1 is MGHDK and CDR2 SYGVNS. The CDR3 spans 15 residues. Trimming took off 1 base at V and 7 bases at J, with 11 bases between the two ends. CDR3 bases: TGTGCCAGCAGTGAATGGGGTTCGATAAATTCACCCCTCCACTTT. This gives the protein CASSEWGSINSPLHF. Full variable domain (outside the CDR3, taken from reference TRBV25-1 and TRBJ1-6): EADIYQTPRYLVIGTGKKITLECSQTMGHDKMYWYQQDPGMELHLIHYSYGVNSTEKGDLSSESTVSRIRTEHFPLTLESARPSHTSQYLCASSEWGSINSPLHFGNGTRLTVT.

This clonotype showed up just a few times. The rearrangement uses TRBV20-1 and TRBJ1-2; TRBD1 agrees at 7 bases. This CDR3 has 13 residues. Germline CDR1 reads DFQATT; CDR2 reads SNEGSKA (reference sequence). J lost 1 base, V lost 1 base, and 0 bases had no gene match. The CDR3 sequence: CSARGQGNYGYTF. The CDR3 nucleotides are TGCAGTGCTAGAGGACAGGGTAACTATGGCTACACCTTC.

To note about this clonotype: Since a much larger clone is just one base distant, this may be a read error. Here the CDR3 omits its conserved ending phenylalanine or tryptophan, so a read error is the likely source. V and J are TRBV7-9 and TRBJ2-7, with D maybe TRBD1 (6 bases). The ends were cut back, 7 bases at V and 1 base at J, with 14 bases in the middle. Germline V gene sequence: CDR1 SEHNR, CDR2 FQNEAQ (reference sequence). This CDR3 is built from 14 residues. CDR3 protein: CASKGRGHSYEQYL. The DNA of the CDR3 is TGTGCCAGCAAAGGCAGGGGACATTCCTACGAGCAGTACCTC.

Concerning this clonotype itself: This may be a read error: a much more frequent sequence differs by one nucleotide. The CDR3 does not end in the conserved phenylalanine or tryptophan, so this is likely a read error. V is TRBV11-2 and J is TRBJ1-2, with D unclear. There are 16 residues in the CDR3. Between the trimmed V and J ends, which lost 0 bases and 8 bases, there was a span of 19 bases. Germline V gene sequence: CDR1 SGHAT, CDR2 FQNNGV. The CDR3 sequence is CASSLDLTVLRLGYTL. The CDR3 DNA sequence: TGTGCCAGCAGCTTAGATCTGACTGTCCTTAGGCTGGGCTACACCTTG.

The rearrangement joins TRBV15 to TRBJ1-1; 7 bases are a match to TRBD1. Germline-derived CDR1 and CDR2 are LNHNV and YYDKDF (reference sequence). With 2 bases clipped from V and 4 bases from J, the junction kept 10 bases outside the gene matches. The CDR3 extends over 16 amino acids. Here the CDR3 reads CATSRSRQGGRTEAFF. CDR3 in DNA: TGTGCCACCAGCAGATCCCGACAGGGTGGTCGCACTGAAGCTTTCTTT.

V and J are TRBV19 and TRBJ1-2; 7 bases line up with TRBD1. The CDR3 runs to 14 residues. The V gene end was trimmed by 4 bases and the J gene end by 8 bases; junction bases not matched to a gene: 10. Germline assignment: CDR1 LNHDA and CDR2 SQIVND (reference sequence). The CDR3 bases are TGTGCCAGTAGTACTATAGGGACAGCCGGCGGCTACACCTTC. Amino acids: CASSTIGTAGGYTF. Based on the CDR3 plus reference TRBV19 and TRBJ1-2, the full variable domain is DGGITQSPKYLFRKEGQNVTLSCEQNLNHDAMYWYRQDPGQGLRLIYYSQIVNDFQKGDIAEGYSVSREKKESFPLTVTSAQKNPTAFYLCASSTIGTAGGYTFGSGTRLTVV.

The chain joins TRBV7-6 to TRBJ2-3, with 7 bases that match TRBD2. Per the germline V gene, CDR1 is SGHVS and CDR2 is FNYEAQ. The CDR3 sequence is 15 residues long. The V and J ends lost 4 bases and 2 bases, in that order; junction bases with no gene match: 6. The CDR3: CASSSTSRHTDTQYF. The CDR3 DNA is TGTGCCAGCAGCTCGACTAGCCGACACACAGATACGCAGTATTTT.

This sequence joins TRBV10-3 and TRBJ1-1, with D hard to call. Trimming took 3 bases from V and 7 from J, leaving 12 bases between them. The CDR3 length is 13 residues. Germline CDR1 ENHRY, CDR2 SYGVKD. The CDR3 region has the DNA TGTGCCATCAGTGACAATTCGGCGAGTGAAGCTTTCTTT. Translation: CAISDNSASEAFF.

This clonotype is a singleton in its sample. V and J are TRBV15 and TRBJ2-5, with no clear D. The V gene lost 0 bases and the J gene lost 11 bases, with 10 bases spanning the gap. The CDR3 runs 12 residues. Germline V gives CDR1 LNHNV, CDR2 YYDKDF (reference sequence). The CDR3, as DNA: TGTGCCACCAGCAGAGATCAAGCAGCTCAGTACTTC. Translating gives CATSRDQAAQYF.

The chain employs TRBV5-4 and TRBJ1-6, with D perhaps matching TRBD1 (5 bases). Trimming removed 2 bases at V and 9 bases at J, with 15 bases between. The CDR3 has 15 amino acids. Germline CDR1 SGHNT, CDR2 YYREEE (reference sequence). The CDR3 sequence: CASSFGDQDTSPLHF. The DNA of the CDR3 is TGTGCCAGCAGCTTTGGGGACCAGGACACTTCACCCCTCCACTTT. The variable domain in full, completed from reference TRBV5-4 and TRBJ1-6, reads ETGVTQSPTHLIKTRGQQVTLRCSSQSGHNTVSWYQQALGQGPQFIFQYYREEENGRGNFPPRFSGLQFPNYSSELNVNALELDDSALYLCASSFGDQDTSPLHFGNGTRLTVT.